This is a list of T cell receptor beta chains from one sample in a study of beta chain features in type 1 diabetes. The table came from immunoSEQ multiplex PCR; TCRdb's copy has only in-frame clones and leaves some out. Found here are around 280,000 clones, about 8% of them singletons; the top ten hold roughly 1%. The sample consisted of central memory CD4+ T cells from blood. These receptors all come from a woman in her late teens or twenties in good health. CDR3s include the opening cysteine and the closing phenylalanine or tryptophan. A D gene is named only where the DNA matches it firmly. Not all rows give a size; the values are once, few, many and, for expanded clones, a class.

CDR3 protein	CDR3 DNA	J gene	V gene	D gene	clone size
CASSLRSGGLNTGELFF	TGTGCCAGCAGCTTGAGGTCCGGGGGACTGAACACCGGGGAGCTGTTTTTT	TRBJ2-2	TRBV5-4	NA	few
CASSPLGSGANTGELFF	TGTGCCAGCAGCCCGCTGGGAAGCGGGGCGAACACCGGGGAGCTGTTTTTT	TRBJ2-2	TRBV9	TRBD2	NA
CASSVGPRNTIYF	TGTGCCAGCAGCGTAGGGCCGAGAAACACCATATATTTT	TRBJ1-3	TRBV7-9	NA	few
CASNTRLTDGGYTF	TGTGCCAGCAATACTCGTCTAACCGACGGAGGCTACACCTTC	TRBJ1-2	TRBV6-5	NA	few
CASSYSTGTYEQYF	TGTGCCAGCAGTTACTCGACAGGAACCTACGAGCAGTACTTC	TRBJ2-7	TRBV6-5	NA	few
CASSPVGTSEYEQYF	TGTGCCAGCAGCCCTGTAGGGACTAGCGAATACGAGCAGTACTTC	TRBJ2-7	TRBV7-8	TRBD2	few
CASSYYRGSKSYGYTF	TGTGCCAGCAGTTACTATCGGGGGTCGAAAAGCTATGGCTACACCTTC	TRBJ1-2	TRBV6-5	NA	NA
CASSQEGGQGLHEQYF	TGCGCCAGCAGCCAAGAAGGGGGACAGGGTCTTCACGAGCAGTACTTC	TRBJ2-7	TRBV4-1	TRBD1	once
CASSGSGTASYEQYF	TGTGCCAGCAGTGGCTCCGGGACCGCTTCCTACGAGCAGTACTTC	TRBJ2-7	TRBV6-1	NA	NA
CASSAVMGLYNEQFF	TGTGCCAGCAGCGCCGTGATGGGCCTATACAATGAGCAGTTCTTC	TRBJ2-1	TRBV9	NA	NA
CASRLGDTDTQYF	TGTGCCAGCAGGTTGGGGGACACAGATACGCAGTATTTT	TRBJ2-3	TRBV6-6	NA	NA
CASSISGYNEQFF	TGTGCCAGTAGTATCTCAGGTTACAATGAGCAGTTCTTC	TRBJ2-1	TRBV19	NA	few
CARQLRHFYEQYF	TGTGCCCGCCAATTAAGGCATTTCTACGAGCAGTACTTC	TRBJ2-7	TRBV10-3	NA	many
CASGLVAGRDQPQHF	TGTGCTAGTGGTTTGGTAGCAGGGCGCGATCAGCCCCAGCATTTT	TRBJ1-5	TRBV12-5	NA	NA
CASSWGGTGNIQYF	TGTGCCAGCAGTTGGGGAGGCACTGGAAACATTCAGTACTTC	TRBJ2-4	TRBV28	NA	many
CAWSQAGGNTIYF	TGTGCCTGGAGTCAGGCCGGAGGAAACACCATATATTTT	TRBJ1-3	TRBV30	NA	NA
CASSQFRGNTIYF	TGTGCCAGCAGCCAATTTCGTGGAAACACCATATATTTT	TRBJ1-3	TRBV14	NA	many
CASSQLQVEGYTF	TGTGCCAGCAGCCAGCTACAGGTGGAGGGCTACACCTTC	TRBJ1-2	TRBV7-9	NA	many
CASSEEGYQTQYF	TGTGCCAGCAGTGAGGAAGGTTATCAGACCCAGTACTTC	TRBJ2-5	TRBV6-6	NA	NA
CSVDIGTGGYEQYF	TGCAGCGTTGACATCGGGACAGGGGGCTACGAGCAGTACTTC	TRBJ2-7	TRBV29-1	TRBD1	few
CASSPSRGGQNNEQFF	TGTGCCAGCTCACCCTCGCGGGGGGGCCAGAACAATGAGCAGTTCTTC	TRBJ2-1	TRBV18	TRBD2	few
CSVVRDGYRNTEAFF	TGCAGCGTTGTCCGGGACGGCTATAGGAACACTGAAGCTTTCTTT	TRBJ1-1	TRBV29-1	NA	NA
CASSSRTGSNQPQHF	TGTGCCAGCAGTTCCAGGACGGGTAGCAATCAGCCCCAGCATTTT	TRBJ1-5	TRBV27	NA	NA
CASSWAGTEVAYF	TGTGCCAGCAGCTGGGCCGGGACAGAGGTCGCGTACTTC	TRBJ2-7	TRBV7-8	TRBD1	NA
CSAVGSETQYF	TGCAGTGCAGTGGGTTCAGAGACCCAGTACTTC	TRBJ2-5	TRBV20-1	NA	NA
CASSGTAMNTEAFF	TGTGCCAGCAGTGGGACAGCAATGAACACTGAAGCTTTCTTT	TRBJ1-1	TRBV28	TRBD1	NA
CASSLSTGGLYEQFF	TGTGCCAGCAGTTTATCAACGGGGGGGCTTTATGAGCAGTTCTTC	TRBJ2-1	TRBV28	TRBD2	few
CSTGQGLDEQYF	TGCAGCACCGGACAGGGGCTCGACGAGCAGTACTTC	TRBJ2-7	TRBV29-1	TRBD1	many
CASSSADSVKYGYTF	TGTGCCAGCAGTTCCGCCGACAGTGTGAAATATGGCTACACCTTC	TRBJ1-2	TRBV28	NA	few
CASSFKWPSGDTQYF	TGTGCCAGCAGCTTTAAATGGCCCTCCGGGGATACGCAGTATTTT	TRBJ2-3	TRBV7-8	NA	few
CASSLAPGLGSPLHF	TGTGCCAGCAGCTTAGCGCCGGGATTGGGTTCACCCCTCCACTTT	TRBJ1-6	TRBV7-2	NA	many
CAISESVGAAYGYTF	TGTGCCATCAGTGAATCAGTCGGGGCAGCGTATGGCTACACCTTC	TRBJ1-2	TRBV10-3	NA	few
CASSSDAGGSAEKLFF	TGTGCCAGCAGCTCAGACGCGGGGGGTAGTGCTGAAAAACTGTTTTTT	TRBJ1-4	TRBV7-8	NA	NA
CASSWNQLAGGREQFF	TGCGCCAGCAGCTGGAACCAACTAGCGGGGGGGCGAGAGCAGTTCTTC	TRBJ2-1	TRBV5-1	TRBD2	NA
CASSLDLTNIQYF	TGTGCCAGCAGCTTAGATCTAACGAACATTCAGTACTTC	TRBJ2-4	TRBV11-3	NA	NA
CASSLRQVNTEAFF	TGCGCCAGCAGCTTGAGGCAGGTGAACACTGAAGCTTTCTTT	TRBJ1-1	TRBV5-1	NA	NA
CASSHKGVVFGYTF	TGTGCCAGCTCCCACAAAGGGGTGGTGTTTGGCTACACCTTC	TRBJ1-2	TRBV18	NA	few
CASSGTGGGKGYTF	TGTGCCAGCAGCGGTACAGGGGGAGGCAAGGGCTACACCTTC	TRBJ1-2	TRBV11-2	TRBD1	NA
CASSSDPIPGLAGVNNEQFF	TGTGCCAGCAGTTCTGACCCCATCCCGGGACTAGCGGGAGTGAACAATGAGCAGTTCTTC	TRBJ2-1	TRBV11-3	TRBD2	NA
CATSRGRGSQETQYF	TGTGCCACCAGCAGAGGTCGGGGGTCCCAAGAGACCCAGTACTTC	TRBJ2-5	TRBV15	NA	few
CASSWTEGANVLTF	TGTGCCAGCAGCTGGACAGAAGGGGCCAACGTCCTGACTTTC	TRBJ2-6	TRBV11-3	NA	NA
CASSPIETGGTEAFF	TGTGCCAGCAGTCCAATAGAGACAGGGGGCACTGAAGCTTTCTTT	TRBJ1-1	TRBV9	TRBD1	NA
CASSLTWKDEQFF	TGTGCCAGCAGCCTTACTTGGAAGGATGAGCAGTTCTTC	TRBJ2-1	TRBV7-2	NA	few
CASSLRTGIHEQYF	TGTGCCAGCAGTTTAAGGACAGGGATCCACGAGCAGTACTTC	TRBJ2-7	TRBV27	TRBD1	few
CASSPSQRNTEAFF	TGTGCCAGCTCACCAAGTCAGCGGAACACTGAAGCTTTCTTT	TRBJ1-1	TRBV18	NA	NA
CAWGGTYNEQFF	TGTGCCTGGGGAGGGACCTACAATGAGCAGTTCTTC	TRBJ2-1	TRBV30	NA	few
CSAQDTGDSPLHF	TGCAGCGCCCAGGACACGGGAGATTCACCCCTCCACTTT	TRBJ1-6	TRBV29-1	NA	few
CASSSGTGAEKLFF	TGCGCCAGCAGCTCCGGGACAGGGGCCGAAAAACTGTTTTTT	TRBJ1-4	TRBV4-1	TRBD1	NA
CASSYRQSNQPQHF	TGTGCCAGCAGCTACCGCCAGTCCAATCAGCCCCAGCATTTT	TRBJ1-5	TRBV7-3	NA	NA
CASSQDFAGDVAKNIQYF	TGCGCCAGCAGCCAAGATTTCGCAGGGGACGTAGCCAAAAACATTCAGTACTTC	TRBJ2-4	TRBV4-1	NA	few
CASSPLRDGYTF	TGCGCCAGCAGCCCCCTTAGGGATGGCTACACCTTC	TRBJ1-2	TRBV5-1	NA	NA
CASRMAWRAYNEQFF	TGTGCCAGCAGAATGGCCTGGAGGGCCTACAATGAGCAGTTCTTC	TRBJ2-1	TRBV6-5	NA	few
CASSLGTDYGYTF	TGTGCCAGCTCACTCGGGACAGATTATGGCTACACCTTC	TRBJ1-2	TRBV18	TRBD1	NA
CASSLVSVGAQHF	TGTGCCAGCAGCTTAGTTTCCGTTGGAGCCCAGCATTTT	TRBJ1-5	TRBV7-8	NA	NA